Sequencing of this T cell receptor (beta chain) was carried out in a study (dated by TCRdb to 2021 to 2024). Of note for this clone: The antigen it recognizes is unknown. Base qualities are not at hand, and no much larger clone is one base apart.

The trim is 6 bases for V and 8 bases for J, with a gap of 13 bases between the germline ends. For CDR1 and CDR2, the germline V gene lists SGHTA and FQGTGA. Inclusive of the bounding cysteine and phenylalanine, the CDR3 is 13 residues long. CDR3 DNA only is kept here, 39 bases in frame from base 1. Survey-level sequencing on the immunoSEQ platform was used to profile TCR beta chain repertoires. The authors' analysis ran thus. Repertoire diversity was quantified as the inverse Simpson index, and CDR3 amino acid length spectratypes and V-J pairing frequencies were compared. To annotate clonotypes specific to SARS-CoV-2, CMV, influenza A and EBV, TCR beta CDR3 sequences were compared against VDJdb. Imported from immuneACCESS, the table was reduced by TCRdb to in-frame sequences with V and J called. These copies leave out some clones; in studies compared against another copy, an unresolved V gene accounts for under half, and the cause of the remainder is not known. From that table come the V and J calls and clone size; the DNA was used to work out D and trimming. This sample holds under 90,000 clones; around 93% were observed only once. Jointly, the top ten make up roughly 4.5% of the sample.

The paper's findings and limits, for the study overall: According to the authors, more investigation is needed, including longitudinal sampling and evaluation of a control group.

PBMCs were isolated from peripheral blood, and TCR beta sequencing was performed on genomic DNA from unsorted PBMCs. The source material was PBMCs. The chain is encoded by TRBV7-3 joined to TRBJ1-4; a tentative D call is TRBD1 (6 bases match). The TCR originated in a man aged 35-49 years with rheumatoid arthritis. Read as DNA, the sequence is TGTGCCAGCAGGCGGACAGCCGGCGAAAAACTGTTTTTT. It translates to CASRRTAGEKLFF. Beyond the CDR3, the reference TRBV7-3 and TRBJ1-4 genes provide the residues; the full variable domain reads: GAGVSQTPSNKVTEKGKYVELRCDPISGHTALYWYRQSLGQGPEFLIYFQGTGAADDSGLPNDRFFAVRPEGSVSTLKIQRTERGDSAVYLCASRRTAGEKLFFGSGTQLSVL.